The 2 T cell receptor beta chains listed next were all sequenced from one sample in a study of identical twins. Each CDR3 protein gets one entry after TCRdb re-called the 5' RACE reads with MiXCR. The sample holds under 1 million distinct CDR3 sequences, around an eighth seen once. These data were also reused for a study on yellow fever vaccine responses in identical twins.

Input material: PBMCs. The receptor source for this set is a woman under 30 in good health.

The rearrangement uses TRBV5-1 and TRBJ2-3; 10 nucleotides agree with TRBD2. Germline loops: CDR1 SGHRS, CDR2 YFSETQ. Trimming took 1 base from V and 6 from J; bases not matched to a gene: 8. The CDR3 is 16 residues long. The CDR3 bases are TGCGCCAGCAGCTTGAGTCTAGCGGGAGTACTTGATACGCAGTATTTT. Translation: CASSLSLAGVLDTQYF.

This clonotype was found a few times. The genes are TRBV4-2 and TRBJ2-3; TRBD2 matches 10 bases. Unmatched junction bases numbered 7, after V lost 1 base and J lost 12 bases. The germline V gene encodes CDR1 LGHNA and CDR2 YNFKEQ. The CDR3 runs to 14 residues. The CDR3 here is CASSQGSSGGAQYF. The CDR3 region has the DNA TGTGCCAGCAGCCAAGGCAGCAGCGGGGGGGCTCAGTATTTT.